This T cell receptor (beta chain) was sequenced for a study of shared clonotypes between healthy human individuals. Study results and limitations: Donor scarcity curtailed the genetic and exposure-history diversity represented herein.

At deep level, the assay was performed. Ten immunoSEQ deep assay plates were used to sequence the DNA of unsorted PBMCs. TCRdb keeps only in-frame clones here, not all; method: immunoSEQ multiplex PCR. Of over 400,000 clones listed, over 75% are singletons. A word on this clone: The antigen is undetermined.

Material for sequencing was PBMCs. This clonotype was sampled from a woman aged 40 to 50 in good health. Some clones in this sample may be carry-over from other donors' samples.

CDR3 nucleotide sequence: TGCAGCCCCAGGGTGCAAGAGACCCAGTACTTC. Encoded protein: CSPRVQETQYF. V is TRBV20-1 and J is TRBJ2-5; the D gene is possibly TRBD1 (5 bases). The CDR3 length is 11 residues. Germline assignment: CDR1 DFQATT and CDR2 SNEGSKA (reference sequence).